Listed here is a single T cell receptor beta chain. Looked up from germline, CDR1 is SGHAT and CDR2 is FQNNGV. The CDR3 length is 15 residues. V lost 1 base to trimming and J lost 5 bases; unmatched junction nucleotides: 1. Recruitment covered some 25 US areas and drew participants whose ages spanned roughly 18 to 89 years. Libraries were prepared by immunoSEQ multiplex PCR; TCRdb keeps only in-frame clonotypes and omits some of them. The table has around 300,000 clones, roughly nine tenths seen once. These data belong to a study of blood T cell repertoires in COVID-19. Across the whole study: The origin of the acute and convalescent COVID-19 samples was the United States, Italy and Spain.

Material: PBMCs or T cells enriched from blood (not recorded which). The receptor was isolated from a woman aged 40 to 55 who had recovered from COVID-19. The chain couples TRBV11-2 to TRBJ2-1, with 11 bases aligning to TRBD1. CDR3 amino acids: CASSLGTGGNNEQFF. For the CDR3, the DNA is TGTGCCAGCAGCTTAGGGACAGGGGGCAACAATGAGCAGTTCTTC.